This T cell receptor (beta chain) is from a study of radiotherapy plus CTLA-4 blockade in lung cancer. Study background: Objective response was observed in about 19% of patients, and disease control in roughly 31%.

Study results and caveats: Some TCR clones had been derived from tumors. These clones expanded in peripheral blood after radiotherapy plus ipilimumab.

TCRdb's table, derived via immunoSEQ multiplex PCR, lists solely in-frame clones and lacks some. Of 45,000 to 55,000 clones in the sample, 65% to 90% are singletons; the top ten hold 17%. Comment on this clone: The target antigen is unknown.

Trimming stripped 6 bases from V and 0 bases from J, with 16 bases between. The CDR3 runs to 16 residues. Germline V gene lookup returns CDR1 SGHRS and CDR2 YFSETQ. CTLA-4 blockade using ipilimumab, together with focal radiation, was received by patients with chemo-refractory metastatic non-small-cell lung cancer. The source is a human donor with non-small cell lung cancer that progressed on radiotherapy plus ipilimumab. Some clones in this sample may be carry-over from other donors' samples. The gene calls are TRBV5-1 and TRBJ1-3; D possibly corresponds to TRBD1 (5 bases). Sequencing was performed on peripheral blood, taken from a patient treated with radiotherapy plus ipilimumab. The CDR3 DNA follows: TGCGCCAGCACCCCTGGGACTCTAAACTCTGGAAACACCATATATTTT. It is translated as CASTPGTLNSGNTIYF.